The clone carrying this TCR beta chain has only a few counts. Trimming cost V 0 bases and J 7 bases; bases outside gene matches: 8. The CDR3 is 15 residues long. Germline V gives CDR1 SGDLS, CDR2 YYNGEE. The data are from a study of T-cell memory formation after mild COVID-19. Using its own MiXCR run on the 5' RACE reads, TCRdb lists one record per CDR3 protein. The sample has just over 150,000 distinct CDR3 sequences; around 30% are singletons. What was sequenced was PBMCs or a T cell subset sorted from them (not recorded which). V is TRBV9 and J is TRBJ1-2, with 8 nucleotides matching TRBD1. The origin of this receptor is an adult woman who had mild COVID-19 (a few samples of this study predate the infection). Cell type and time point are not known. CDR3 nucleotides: TGTGCCAGCAGCGTAGGGCAGGGGGCTGTCGGTGGCTACACCTTC. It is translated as CASSVGQGAVGGYTF.